This record looks at one T cell receptor (beta chain) sequence and its context. Sequenced by immunoSEQ multiplex PCR; TCRdb stores in-frame clones only, minus some. This sample has more than 65,000 clones, with around nine tenths found just once. This sample is part of a study of T cell changes during pregnancy in multiple sclerosis. Germline V gene sequence: CDR1 SQVTM, CDR2 ANQGSEA. The CDR3 totals 14 residues. V lost 0 bases and J 1 base, leaving 9 bases between the germline ends. This receptor was obtained from a female donor with multiple sclerosis, enrolled in a pregnancy study. The V call is TRBV29-1, the J call TRBJ1-1; D is perhaps TRBD1 (5 bases). The sample consisted of peripheral blood, taken before pregnancy. CDR3 in DNA: TGCAGCGTTGAAGATCGGGGGGGGAACACTGAAGCTTTCTTT. Translated: CSVEDRGGNTEAFF.